This T cell receptor beta chain originates from a study of blood T cell repertoires in COVID-19 (dated by TCRdb to the early 2020s). About the full investigation: Samples covering the acute and convalescent phases of COVID-19 were provided by collaborators in the United States, Italy and Spain. A freely available public database, intended as a resource for researchers studying the immune response to SARS-CoV-2, is where the repertoires were released. Where available, HLA class I and class II types were taken from metadata supplied by the sample provider and were not determined by assay-based typing. The samples were drawn from the first 160 participants of the ongoing ImmuneRACE study and from 950 to 1,500 subjects provided by 6 global collaborators. The dataset comprised deeply sampled blood TCRbeta repertoires from subjects exposed to, actively infected with, or recovered from COVID-19. Sample metadata almost always included a de-identified subject ID, COVID-19 status, age in years and sex. The prospective study material was composed of cDNA or gDNA derived from T cells, B-cell-depleted T cells, or PBMCs.

Spanning cysteine to phenylalanine, the CDR3 consists of 13 amino acids. The read is trimmed to its CDR3 DNA, 39 bases read in frame from base 1. V and J lose 3 bases and 4 bases, and a span of 9 bases separates them. From a lookup of the germline V gene (reference sequence), CDR1 and CDR2 are MNHEY and SMNVEV. On this clone itself: Its antigen is not yet known. No qualities accompany the bases; no much larger clone lies one base away.

General study outcomes and caveats: The quantity of clinical and demographic metadata differed by source and by participant and was supplied without curation.

Collaborating institutions collected whole blood in K2EDTA tubes following their own protocols. Collaborator samples were shipped for TCRbeta analysis as frozen whole blood, isolated PBMCs, or DNA extracted from either sample type. The immunoSEQ Assay, a bias-controlled multiplex PCR, was used to amplify TCRbeta CDR3 regions from genomic DNA. As for how the authors treated the data: Within the assay, amplification of reference gene primers was used to estimate how many nucleated cells each sample contained. To quantify the absolute abundance of each unique TCRbeta CDR3 rearrangement, sequence reads were collapsed and filtered. Productive Simpson clonality was computed per sample as the square root of Simpson's diversity index over productive rearrangements. The table was pulled from immuneACCESS by TCRdb, which kept in-frame rearrangements only. Such tables lose some clones; where checked, under half of the loss comes from unresolved V genes, and the rest has no known cause. The DNA gave D and trimming, while V, J and clone size come from that table. In this sample the table shows around 400,000 clones, more than 80% of which occur a single time. Of the sample, over 1% falls within the top ten clones.

The clonotype was recovered from a middle-aged man with acute or convalescent COVID-19. The rearrangement joined TRBV27 to TRBJ1-2, and the D gene may be TRBD1, 6 bases matching. The source material was peripheral blood. The bases are TGTGCCAGCAGTTTCGACAGGAGCTATGGCTACACCTTC. Its protein is CASSFDRSYGYTF.